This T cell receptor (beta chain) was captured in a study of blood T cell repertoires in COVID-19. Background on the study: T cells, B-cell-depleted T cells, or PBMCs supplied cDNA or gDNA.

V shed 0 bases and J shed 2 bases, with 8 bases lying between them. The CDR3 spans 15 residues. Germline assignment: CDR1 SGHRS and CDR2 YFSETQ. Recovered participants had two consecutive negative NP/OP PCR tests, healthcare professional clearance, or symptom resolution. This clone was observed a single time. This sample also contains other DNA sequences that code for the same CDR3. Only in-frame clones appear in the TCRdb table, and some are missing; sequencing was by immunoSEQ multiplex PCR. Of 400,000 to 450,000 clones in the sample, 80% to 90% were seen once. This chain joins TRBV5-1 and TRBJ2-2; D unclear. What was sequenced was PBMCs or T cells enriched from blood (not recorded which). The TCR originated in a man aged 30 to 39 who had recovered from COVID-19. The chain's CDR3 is CASSLGGLNTGELFF. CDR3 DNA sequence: TGCGCCAGCAGCTTGGGCGGTTTAAACACCGGGGAGCTGTTTTTT.